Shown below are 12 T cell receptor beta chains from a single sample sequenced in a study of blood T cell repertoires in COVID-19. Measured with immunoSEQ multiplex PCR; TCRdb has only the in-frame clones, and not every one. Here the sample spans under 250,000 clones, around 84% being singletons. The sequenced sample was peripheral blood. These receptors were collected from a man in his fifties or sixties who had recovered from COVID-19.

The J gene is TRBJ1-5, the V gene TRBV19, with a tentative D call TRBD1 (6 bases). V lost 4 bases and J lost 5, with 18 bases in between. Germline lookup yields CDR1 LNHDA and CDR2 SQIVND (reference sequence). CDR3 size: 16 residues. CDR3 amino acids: CASSTLNTGWYQPQHF. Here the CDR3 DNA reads TGTGCCAGTAGTACCTTAAATACAGGGTGGTATCAGCCCCAGCATTTT.

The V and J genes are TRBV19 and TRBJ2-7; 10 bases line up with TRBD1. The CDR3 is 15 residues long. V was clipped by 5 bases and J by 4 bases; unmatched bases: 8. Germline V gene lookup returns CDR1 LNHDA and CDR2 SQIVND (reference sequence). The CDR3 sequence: CASSSQTGGAYEQYF. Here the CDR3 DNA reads TGTGCCAGTAGTTCTCAGACAGGGGGCGCGTACGAGCAGTACTTC.

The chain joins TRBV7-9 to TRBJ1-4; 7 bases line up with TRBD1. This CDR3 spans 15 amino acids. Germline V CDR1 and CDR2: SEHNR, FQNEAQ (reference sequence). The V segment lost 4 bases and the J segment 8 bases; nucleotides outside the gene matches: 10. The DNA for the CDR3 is TGTGCCAGCAGCTCCCACAGGGGAGAGATAGAAAAACTGTTTTTT. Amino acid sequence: CASSSHRGEIEKLFF.

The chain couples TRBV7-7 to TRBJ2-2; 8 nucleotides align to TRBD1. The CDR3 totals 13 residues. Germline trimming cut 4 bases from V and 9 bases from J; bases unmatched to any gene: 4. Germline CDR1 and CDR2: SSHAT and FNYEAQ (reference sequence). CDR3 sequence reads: CASSSQGARELFF. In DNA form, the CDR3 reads TGTGCCAGCAGCTCCCAGGGGGCGCGGGAGCTGTTTTTT.

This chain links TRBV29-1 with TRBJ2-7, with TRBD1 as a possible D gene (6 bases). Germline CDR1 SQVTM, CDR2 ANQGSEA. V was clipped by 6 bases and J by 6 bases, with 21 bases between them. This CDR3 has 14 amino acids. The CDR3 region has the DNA TGCAGCGTCAAACTCCGGGACCGCAGGGGCGAGCAGTACTTC. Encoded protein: CSVKLRDRRGEQYF.

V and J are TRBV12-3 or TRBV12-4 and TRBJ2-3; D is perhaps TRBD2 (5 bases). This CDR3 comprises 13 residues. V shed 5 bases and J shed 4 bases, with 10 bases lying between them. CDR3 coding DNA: TGTGCCAGCAGTGCTGGACTTTCAGATACGCAGTATTTT. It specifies CASSAGLSDTQYF.

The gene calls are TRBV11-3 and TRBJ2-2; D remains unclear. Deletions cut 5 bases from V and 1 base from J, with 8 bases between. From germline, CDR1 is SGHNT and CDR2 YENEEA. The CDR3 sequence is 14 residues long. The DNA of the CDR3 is TGTGCCAGCAGCCCGAAGCGGAACACCGGGGAGCTGTTTTTT. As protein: CASSPKRNTGELFF. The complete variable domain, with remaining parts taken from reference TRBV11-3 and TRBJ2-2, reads EAGVVQSPRYKIIEKKQPVAFWCNPISGHNTLYWYLQNLGQGPELLIRYENEEAVDDSQLPKDRFSAERLKGVDSTLKIQPAELGDSAVYLCASSPKRNTGELFFGEGSRLTVL.

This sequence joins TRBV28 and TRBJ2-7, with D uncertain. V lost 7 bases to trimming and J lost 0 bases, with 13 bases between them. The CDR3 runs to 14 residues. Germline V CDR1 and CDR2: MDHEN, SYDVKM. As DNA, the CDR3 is TGTGCCAGCACCCTCTCGAGTGGCTCCTACGAGCAGTACTTC. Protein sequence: CASTLSSGSYEQYF.

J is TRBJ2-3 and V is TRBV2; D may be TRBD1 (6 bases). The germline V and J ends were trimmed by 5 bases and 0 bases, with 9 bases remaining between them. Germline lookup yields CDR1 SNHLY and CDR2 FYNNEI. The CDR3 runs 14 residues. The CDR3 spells CASSRDKSTDTQYF. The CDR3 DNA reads TGTGCCAGCAGTAGGGACAAAAGCACAGATACGCAGTATTTT. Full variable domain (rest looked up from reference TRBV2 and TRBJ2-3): EPEVTQTPSHQVTQMGQEVILRCVPISNHLYFYWYRQILGQKVEFLVSFYNNEISEKSEIFDDQFSVERPDGSNFTLKIRSTKLEDSAMYFCASSRDKSTDTQYFGPGTRLTVL.

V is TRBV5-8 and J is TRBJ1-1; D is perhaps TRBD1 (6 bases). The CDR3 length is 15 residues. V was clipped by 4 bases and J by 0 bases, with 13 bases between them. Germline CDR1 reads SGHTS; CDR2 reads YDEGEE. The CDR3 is CASSQPYRVNTEAFF. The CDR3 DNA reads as TGTGCCAGCAGCCAGCCCTACAGGGTGAACACTGAAGCTTTCTTT.

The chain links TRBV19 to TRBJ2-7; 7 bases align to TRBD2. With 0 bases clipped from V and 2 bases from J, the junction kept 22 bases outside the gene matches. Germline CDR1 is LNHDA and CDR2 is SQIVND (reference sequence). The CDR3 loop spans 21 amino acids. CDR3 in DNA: TGTGCCAGTAGTATAGACCAACGGGGGGAGTACAGCCCTCGGATGGCCTACGAGCAGTACTTC. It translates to CASSIDQRGEYSPRMAYEQYF.

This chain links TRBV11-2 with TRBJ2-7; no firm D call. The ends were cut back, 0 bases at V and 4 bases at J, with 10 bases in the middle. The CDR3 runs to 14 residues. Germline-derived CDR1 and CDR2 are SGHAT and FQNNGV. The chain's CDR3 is CASSLDRAGYEQYF. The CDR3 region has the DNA TGTGCCAGCAGCTTAGATAGAGCCGGTTACGAGCAGTACTTC.